This TCR beta chain is from a study of regulatory T cells in long-lasting Graves disease (TCRdb year 2021). In the study overall: Antithyroid drugs had been taken for less than 3 months by newly diagnosed Graves' disease patients. A total of about 35 samples underwent TCR sequencing, from about 13 patients with persistent Graves' disease and around 20 patients with newly diagnosed Graves' disease. The study was registered as a clinical trial and conducted in China. Persistent Graves' disease patients were compared with newly diagnosed Graves' disease patients by peripheral blood TCR sequencing and RNA sequencing.

As regards this clonotype: Its antigen target is currently unknown. Base qualities are missing; no much larger clone stands one base away.

What this sample's time point label stands for: newly diagnosed GD, antithyroid drugs for less than 3 months. RNA was extracted from PBMCs in TRIzol for both TCR sequencing and RNA sequencing. The diagnosis of Graves' disease followed American Thyroid Association guidelines. Patients for the study were recruited at an endocrinology department in Xi'an, China. Each patient gave around 9.2 milliliters of peripheral blood, collected in an EDTA anticoagulant tube. Ficoll Paque Plus density gradient separation was used to isolate PBMCs, and no additional T cell sorting was done. RNA quality was checked with an Agilent 2100 Bioanalyzer and agarose gel, and concentration with a NanoDrop 2000. As encoded in the germline V gene, CDR1 is SGHVS while CDR2 is FQNEAQ. The CDR3 sequence holds 14 residues, the cysteine and phenylalanine included. The retained sequence is limited to the CDR3, 42 bases, with the frame set at the first base.

The library was obtained by multiplex PCR. Sequencer: Illumina HiSeq 4000. CDR3 regions were amplified by Arm-PCR with iRepertoire HTBI primers to construct TCR beta libraries. Gel purification was performed on PCR products prior to sequencing. The paper's data handling went like this. Gene usage analysis of CDR3 amino acid clonotypes relied on the roughly 58 TRBV and 14 TRBJ segments identified across samples. COPE and FqMerger were used to merge the filtered high-quality paired reads into contigs. Contigs were aligned with BLAST to IMGT TRBV, TRBD and TRBJ reference genes, and CDR3 was defined per IMGT. Highly expanded clones were defined as clonotypes with a frequency above 0.1%. Shannon entropy was used to measure repertoire diversity, and the Gini coefficient was used to measure V-J evenness. A clonotype found in more than one individual was treated as public. TCRdb reprocessing: public reads trimmed at Q25 with fastp, clones called with MiXCR, in-frame beta chains kept. A single entry per CDR3 protein holds the most common genes and DNA from its merged rows. V and J calls and clone size were set by TCRdb, not the authors. This sample holds about 420,000 distinct CDR3 sequences; around 17% were observed only once. 23% of the sample rests with the top ten.

Overall study results and their limits: Sequencing and analysis were limited to the TCR beta chain. Patients with persistent disease shared more public clonotypes (approximately 2,500) than newly diagnosed patients did (more than 900). Peripheral blood alone was examined, since thyroid tissue, which constituted the primary lesion, could not be accessed. The authors acknowledged the small sample size as a limitation that may reduce accuracy. Persistent disease showed preferential use of TRBV28, TRBJ1-2 and TRBJ2-5, whereas newly diagnosed disease favored TRBV20-1 and TRBJ2-1. Compared with newly diagnosed patients, patients with persistent Graves' disease had lower TCR Shannon entropy and fewer highly expanded clones, which suggests clonal expansion.

These data also featured in a second study, about T cells in Graves' hyperthyroidism and ophthalmopathy. Taken from the second paper: Stable Graves' hyperthyroidism was defined as no progression to ophthalmopathy during 18 months of follow-up. Hyperthyroidism patients were newly diagnosed, had a disease duration of under 2 months, and were aged 18 to 65 years. The study excluded patients with uncontrolled infections, other autoimmune diseases, pregnancy or lactation. Diagnoses were established on the basis of clinical symptoms, serum thyroxine and TRAb, thyroid ultrasound, and orbital computed tomography. The first round of RT-PCR for the TCR CDR3 was performed with the HTBI primer set and the Qiagen OneStep RT-PCR kit. Most expanded thyroid clonotypes (frequency above 0.001) were also found in blood, which suggests that blood repertoires may mirror thyroid immune responses. A 13 V-J signature model separated ophthalmopathy from stable hyperthyroidism, with roughly 88% sensitivity and 81% to 82% specificity in cross-validation and 80%/75% in testing. In validation, the model predicted progression to ophthalmopathy with just under 71% sensitivity and about 72% specificity, a median of 6.5 months before onset. To identify distinguishing TCR V-J signatures, a discovery cohort of around 98 patients was used, comprising 43 with Graves' ophthalmopathy and around 57 with stable Graves' hyperthyroidism. An independent validation cohort of fewer than 20 hyperthyroidism patients and 15 or so patients who later progressed to ophthalmopathy tested prospective prediction of ophthalmopathy. The 100 discovery patients were randomly divided into training and test sets at a 7:3 ratio. In several Graves' hyperthyroidism patients, the study also compared T-cell repertoires from thyroid tissue with T-cell repertoires from blood. After sampling, hyperthyroidism patients received methimazole starting at 30 mg daily, and ophthalmopathy patients received high-dose intravenous methylprednisolone. A second multiplex PCR round built the libraries, followed by size selection and purification. Libraries were sequenced paired-end with 100 bp reads on an Illumina HiSeq2000. SOAPnuke was used to process the raw data, with reads discarded if the reads contained adapters or uncalled bases, had a mean Phred below 15, or lacked an exact constant-primer or identifier match. COPE v1.2.5 was used to merge high-quality paired reads, and clonotypes were defined as unique nucleotide sequences. Clonotypes were aligned to IMGT TRBV, TRBD and TRBJ reference segments using MiTCR v1.1. Analysis was restricted to V-J combinations with a frequency above 0.0001, which covered roughly 99% of repertoires. A TCS score was defined as the ratio between F50 (clonal expansion) and ExV (chaos), using BLOSUM62-based TCRdist between CDR3 peptides within each V-J. Welch's t-statistics and random forest reduced 514 V-J features to 13, which were used in a naive Bayes classifier (R e1071). Sample size was not statistically predetermined, and blinding of investigators to group allocation was not performed. According to the paper, TCR Vbeta CDR3 sequencing was carried out on about 140 peripheral blood samples, which came from fewer than 50 ophthalmopathy, 70 to 80 hyperthyroidism and 17 progressor patients.

The sequences come from peripheral blood mononuclear cells (PBMCs), collected at new diagnosis, from a patient treated with antithyroid drugs. This sequence was found in a woman younger than 35 with Graves disease. Donor details come from another sample of the same person, matched by shared clones. The sequence joins TRBV7-8 to TRBJ2-3; the D segment could be TRBD2, given 5 matching bases. The J call may be mistaken, given a closer DNA end match to TRBJ2-5. The DNA reads TGTGCCAGCAGCCGTCCGGCGGGTGGGGAGACCCAGTACTTC. Translated, it gives CASSRPAGGETQYF.